Here is one T cell receptor (beta chain) with its context. The germline CDR1 and CDR2 sequences are MNHEY and SMNVEV (reference sequence). V lost 4 bases to trimming and J lost 10 bases, with 14 bases between them. The CDR3 has 13 amino acids. The record originates from a study of T cell changes during pregnancy in multiple sclerosis. Profiled with immunoSEQ multiplex PCR; TCRdb holds only in-frame clones, not every one. The sample yields around 80,000 clones, more than 90% seen once. V gene TRBV27 combines with J gene TRBJ1-5; no clear D. Sequenced material: peripheral blood, taken in the second trimester of pregnancy. This clonotype originated in a female donor with multiple sclerosis, enrolled in a pregnancy study. CDR3 amino acids: CASSSLTGPPQHF. The CDR3 nucleotides are TGTGCCAGCAGTTCCCTTACTGGGCCCCCCCAGCATTTT.